This T cell receptor beta chain was identified in a study of T-cell reconstitution after alpha-beta-depleted transplantation in children. Study-wide results and caveats: Newly made T cells mostly supplied T-cell counts and diversity one year after transplant.

Researchers prepared the TCRbeta library using unique molecular identifiers, the study reports. TCRdb processed the PCR reads anew with MiXCR; each CDR3 protein has one entry. The sample includes more than 40,000 distinct CDR3 sequences, roughly 8.7% of them seen just once. A remark on this clonotype: The target antigen is unknown.

This CDR3 is built from 14 residues. Per germline, CDR1 SGHTA and CDR2 FQGTGA. V lost 1 base, J lost 6 bases, and 11 bases lay in between. The rearrangement joins TRBV7-3 to TRBJ2-3, with D maybe TRBD2 (6 bases). The sequence derives from a male patient aged 2-10 years who had a stem cell transplant for chronic granulomatous disease, so the T cells may come from the graft donor. The sequencing here drew on PBMCs, mostly from graft donor cells, taken 60 days after TCRalphabeta/CD19-depleted stem cell transplant. CDR3 coding DNA: TGTGCCAGCAGCTTAATCGGGAGAGCTGATACGCAGTATTTT. Its translation: CASSLIGRADTQYF.